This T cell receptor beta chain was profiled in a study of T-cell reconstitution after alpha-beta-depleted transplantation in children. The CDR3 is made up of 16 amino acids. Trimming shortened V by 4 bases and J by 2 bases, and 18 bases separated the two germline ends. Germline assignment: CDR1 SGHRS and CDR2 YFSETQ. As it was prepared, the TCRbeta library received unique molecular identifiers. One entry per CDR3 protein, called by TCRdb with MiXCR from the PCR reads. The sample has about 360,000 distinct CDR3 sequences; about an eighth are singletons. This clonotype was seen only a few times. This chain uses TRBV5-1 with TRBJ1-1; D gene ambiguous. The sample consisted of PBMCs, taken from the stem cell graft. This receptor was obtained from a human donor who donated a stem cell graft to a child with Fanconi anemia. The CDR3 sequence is CASSPGLYSYNTEAFF. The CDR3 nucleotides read TGCGCCAGCAGCCCCGGACTTTACTCTTATAACACTGAAGCTTTCTTT.